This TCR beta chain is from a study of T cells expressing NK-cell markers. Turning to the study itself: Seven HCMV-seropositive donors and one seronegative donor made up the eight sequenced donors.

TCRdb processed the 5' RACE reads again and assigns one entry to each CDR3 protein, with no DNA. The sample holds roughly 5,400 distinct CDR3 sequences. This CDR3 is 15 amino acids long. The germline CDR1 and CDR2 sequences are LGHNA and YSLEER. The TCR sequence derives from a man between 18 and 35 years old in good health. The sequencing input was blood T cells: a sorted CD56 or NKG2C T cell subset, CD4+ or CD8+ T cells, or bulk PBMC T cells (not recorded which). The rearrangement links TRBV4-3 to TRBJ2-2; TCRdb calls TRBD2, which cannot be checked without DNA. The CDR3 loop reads CASSQLAGGPGELFF.